This T cell receptor (beta chain) is drawn from a study of cytomegalovirus exposure and HLA in healthy donors. Looking at the study overall: A preliminary data release comprised 80 million or so unique TCRs obtained from HLA-typed donors. Study results and caveats: Roughly even sequencing depth across donors was the assumption behind the presence/absence analyses. Later on, an analysis tied 18,000 or so TCR beta sequences to HLA alleles at 0.05 false discovery rate. Available immune exposure information was restricted to CMV serostatus only.

Germline V lookup: CDR1 SQVTM, CDR2 ANQGSEA. Trimming took 6 bases from V and 1 from J; bases not matched to a gene: 8. The CDR3 runs to 14 residues. The PCR was carried out with 60 Vbeta primers and 13 Jbeta primers. Method: immunoSEQ multiplex PCR; TCRdb's copy keeps in-frame clones and lacks some. The sample shows about 160,000 clones, 82% of them seen only once. Points on this clone: What it binds is not known.

Sequencing was performed on PBMCs. The sequence was obtained from a girl between 5 and 17 years old in good health and CMV-seropositive. The J gene is TRBJ1-1, the V gene TRBV29-1; 7 bases line up with TRBD1. DNA for the CDR3: TGCAGCGTCCTCCGCGGGACAGAGAACACTGAAGCTTTCTTT. Translating gives CSVLRGTENTEAFF.